The clone carrying this T cell receptor beta chain was counted a few times. Its matching antigen is unknown. These data come from a study of cytomegalovirus exposure and HLA in healthy donors. Whole-study findings and limits: Overall, about 160 TCR beta chains were annotated as cytomegalovirus-associated. Published work reported that the classifier diagnosed cytomegalovirus status with high specificity and sensitivity. A later analysis appeared to link common viral pathogens to several of the most significant clusters.

The CDR3 loop spans 16 amino acids. Germline loops: CDR1 MNHNY, CDR2 SVGAGI (reference sequence). Primers included in the PCR were 60 Vbeta and 13 Jbeta primers. In the original processing: About 11 million of the roughly 80 million unique TCR beta chains counted in a later analysis were shared. Only in-frame clones appear in the TCRdb table, and some are missing; sequencing was by immunoSEQ multiplex PCR. V and J calls and clone size are as listed in that table; D and trimming were resolved from the DNA. The table has about 120,000 clones, roughly 77% seen once. This sequence was found in a man between 40 and 49 years old in good health and CMV-seronegative. This sequence joins TRBV6-6 and TRBJ2-5, with 7 bases aligning to TRBD1. The DNA end is more similar to TRBJ2-7, so the J call may be wrong. Sequencing used PBMCs. The CDR3 DNA follows: TGTGCCAGCAGTTACTCCTCCGGGACAGTAGTCTACGAGCAGTACTTC. It specifies CASSYSSGTVVYEQYF.